This T cell receptor (beta chain) was obtained from a study of OX40 agonist ivuxolimab in advanced cancers. The wider study: Ivuxolimab was administered intravenously to patients at 0.01 to 10 mg/kg every 2 weeks.

General study findings and limits: Some patients without response likewise showed low normalized clonal expansion.

In germline, CDR1 is SGHRS, CDR2 YFSETQ. CDR3 length equals 15 residues. With V trimmed by 0 bases and J by 9 bases, 10 bases remained unmatched. TCRdb's table, derived via immunoSEQ multiplex PCR, lists solely in-frame clones and lacks some. The sample yields 90,000 or so clones, 89% seen once. As concerns this clone: Its antigen is currently unknown.

This material consisted of CD4+ or CD8+ T cells sorted from blood, taken in a trial of the OX40 agonist ivuxolimab. V and J are TRBV5-1 and TRBJ1-2; 8 nucleotides align to TRBD1. This TCR derives from an adult with an advanced solid tumor such as melanoma, head and neck, liver or kidney cancer. In DNA form, the CDR3 reads TGCGCCAGCAGCTTGGGACAGGGGCATCTGGGGAGCTACACCTTC. This encodes CASSLGQGHLGSYTF.